The 26 T cell receptor beta chains presented below share a single source sample, sequenced in a study of blood T cell repertoires in COVID-19. This table comes from immunoSEQ multiplex PCR, and its TCRdb copy is limited to in-frame clones, with some not included. Seen here are some 190,000 clones, about 81% observed once, and the top ten hold 3.2%. Material: PBMCs or T cells enriched from blood (not recorded which). The receptors come from a woman aged 25 to 39 who had recovered from COVID-19.

This rearrangement joins TRBV29-1 to TRBJ1-5; 11 bases match TRBD1. The V and J ends lost 4 bases and 1 base, in that order; junction bases with no gene match: 0. This CDR3 has 14 amino acids. Germline V gene lookup returns CDR1 SQVTM and CDR2 ANQGSEA. The CDR3 DNA reads as TGCAGCGTTGGGGACAGGGGGAGCAATCAGCCCCAGCATTTT. Its protein is CSVGDRGSNQPQHF. The full variable domain, in which reference TRBV29-1 and TRBJ1-5 provide the parts outside the CDR3, is SAVISQKPSRDICQRGTSLTIQCQVDSQVTMMFWYRQQPGQSLTLIATANQGSEATYESGFVIDKFPISRPNLTFSTLTVSNMSPEDSSIYLCSVGDRGSNQPQHFGDGTRLSIL.

The chain recombines TRBV7-3 with TRBJ1-1; 11 bases align to TRBD1. CDR3 length: 18 amino acids. V was clipped by 5 bases and J by 6 bases; unmatched bases: 17. Germline assignment: CDR1 SGHTA and CDR2 FQGTGA. In DNA, the CDR3 is TGTGCCAGCAGCCTACTCTCGGGATCGGGACAGGGGGTGGCTGAAGCTTTCTTT. This translates into CASSLLSGSGQGVAEAFF.

The chain couples TRBV9 to TRBJ2-1, with a possible D match to TRBD2 (6 bases). The CDR3 is 15 residues long. Trimming removed 4 bases from V and 7 bases from J, with 18 bases in between. Looked up from germline, CDR1 is SGDLS and CDR2 is YYNGEE. DNA of the CDR3: TGTGCCAGCAGCCTAGGAGGGCGGTTATCAAATGAGCAGTTCTTC. It translates to CASSLGGRLSNEQFF.

This rearrangement joins TRBV4-1 to TRBJ1-2, with 11 bases fitting TRBD1. The CDR3 totals 16 residues. Germline V gene lookup returns CDR1 MGHRA and CDR2 YSYEKL. V trimming: 5 bases; J trimming: 5 bases; junction bases outside the gene matches: 10. In nucleotides, the CDR3 is TGCGCCAGCAGCGCAAACCCCGGGACAGGGGGGTATGGCTACACCTTC. Amino acid sequence: CASSANPGTGGYGYTF.

The V gene is TRBV14, the J gene TRBJ2-4; no clear D. The CDR3 extends over 14 amino acids. V lost 1 base and J 1 base, leaving 5 bases between the germline ends. In germline, CDR1 is SGHDN, CDR2 FVKESK. DNA for the CDR3: TGTGCCAGCAGCCAAGTTTCGGCCAAAAACATTCAGTACTTC. Translated, it gives CASSQVSAKNIQYF.

The chain combines TRBV11-2 with TRBJ2-3; D possibly corresponds to TRBD2 (5 bases). Germline CDR1 and CDR2: SGHAT and FQNNGV. This CDR3 has 15 amino acids. The V and J ends lost 5 bases and 3 bases respectively, with 15 bases between them. CDR3 DNA: TGTGCCAGCAGCACCTGGGGTCGAGGGACAGATACGCAGTATTTT. This sequence encodes CASSTWGRGTDTQYF.

The chain couples TRBV28 to TRBJ2-1; tentatively, D is TRBD2 (7 bases). Germline V gene lookup returns CDR1 MDHEN and CDR2 SYDVKM. Trimming took 4 bases from V and 3 from J, leaving 25 bases between them. This CDR3 comprises 19 residues. The CDR3 loop is CASSSYGGGRTSIYNEQFF. Written as DNA, the CDR3 is TGTGCCAGCAGTTCTTATGGGGGGGGGCGGACTAGTATCTACAATGAGCAGTTCTTC.

J is TRBJ1-4 and V is TRBV29-1; D is unclear. The CDR3 totals 12 residues. CDR1 is SQVTM and CDR2 is ANQGSEA in the germline V gene. Trimming took 6 bases from V and 5 from J, leaving 10 bases between them. The CDR3: CSVGRVNEKLFF. The CDR3 DNA reads TGCAGCGTCGGTCGGGTCAATGAAAAACTGTTTTTT. Looking up the rest from reference TRBV29-1 and TRBJ1-4 gives the full variable domain: SAVISQKPSRDICQRGTSLTIQCQVDSQVTMMFWYRQQPGQSLTLIATANQGSEATYESGFVIDKFPISRPNLTFSTLTVSNMSPEDSSIYLCSVGRVNEKLFFGSGTQLSVL.

The chain combines TRBV28 with TRBJ1-3; the D gene is possibly TRBD1 (5 bases). V lost 6 bases, J lost 0 bases, and 21 bases lay in between. Germline values: CDR1 MDHEN, CDR2 SYDVKM. This CDR3 contains 18 residues. The CDR3 spells CASSYPPPQTVSGNTIYF. The CDR3 DNA reads as TGTGCCAGCAGCTACCCTCCCCCTCAGACAGTCTCTGGAAACACCATATATTTT.

This clone was detected only once. The V and J genes are TRBV9 and TRBJ2-1, with 7 nucleotides matching TRBD2. Germline CDR1 and CDR2: SGDLS and YYNGEE. V lost 5 bases, J lost 2 bases, and 10 bases stayed unmatched. The CDR3 is made up of 16 amino acids. The CDR3 bases are TGTGCCAGCAGTACCCCCGGGACTACAACCTACAATGAGCAGTTCTTC. It is translated as CASSTPGTTTYNEQFF.

The chain is built from TRBV5-1 and TRBJ2-1; 10 nucleotides line up with TRBD2. The trim removed 6 bases at V and 4 bases at J, leaving 10 bases unmatched. Germline CDR1 reads SGHRS; CDR2 reads YFSETQ. The CDR3 has 16 amino acids. As DNA, the CDR3 is TGCGCCAGCACGAACCCGGGACTAGCGCAGTACAATGAGCAGTTCTTC. This encodes CASTNPGLAQYNEQFF.

The sample holds a few counts of this clone. This sequence joins TRBV28 and TRBJ1-2; 8 positions agree with TRBD1. Losses at the gene ends were 3 bases for V and 8 bases for J; bases not matched to a gene: 14. CDR3 size: 16 residues. Germline assignment: CDR1 MDHEN and CDR2 SYDVKM. The CDR3 spells CASSFHNFGQGQGYTF. CDR3 DNA sequence: TGTGCCAGCAGTTTCCACAACTTCGGACAGGGACAGGGCTACACCTTC.

This clone showed up just a few times. The V call is TRBV5-6, the J call TRBJ2-7; a possible D gene is TRBD2 (5 bases). Germline assignment: CDR1 SGHDT and CDR2 YYEEEE. This CDR3 region has 15 residues. Trimming shortened V by 2 bases and J by 7 bases, and 19 bases separated the two germline ends. The DNA of the CDR3 is TGTGCCAGCAGCTTAGGTAACTTGGCGGGTGGGGAGCAGTACTTC. Its translation is CASSLGNLAGGEQYF.

The chain joins TRBV20-1 to TRBJ1-2, with D maybe TRBD1 (6 bases). Germline loops: CDR1 DFQATT, CDR2 SNEGSKA (reference sequence). This CDR3 contains 13 residues. V shed 3 bases and J shed 1 base, with 9 bases lying between them. The CDR3 is CSASNRDNYGYTF. Here the CDR3 DNA reads TGCAGTGCTAGTAACAGGGATAACTATGGCTACACCTTC.

The CDR3 nucleotides read TGTGCCAGCAGCCCCCATTTTTCGGTGCTCACCGGGGAGCTGTTTTTT. It is translated as CASSPHFSVLTGELFF. V usage is TRBV4-2 and J usage is TRBJ2-2; no clear D. The CDR3 is 16 amino acids. V lost 4 bases to trimming and J lost 4 bases, with 16 bases between them. In germline, CDR1 is LGHNA, CDR2 YNFKEQ.

This chain uses TRBV5-1 with TRBJ2-2; 7 bases match TRBD2. The CDR3 is made up of 16 amino acids. The ends lost 3 bases at V and 2 bases at J; junction bases unmatched: 7. Germline loops: CDR1 SGHRS, CDR2 YFSETQ. The CDR3 loop is CASSSLGRDNTGELFF. CDR3 coding DNA: TGCGCCAGCAGCTCCTTGGGGAGGGATAACACCGGGGAGCTGTTTTTT.

The V gene is TRBV9, the J gene TRBJ1-6, with 10 bases lining up with TRBD1. The CDR3 has 14 amino acids. CDR1 is SGDLS, CDR2 YYNGEE, per germline. V shed 2 bases and J 7 bases; nucleotides not matched to a gene: 0. The CDR3 nucleotides are TGTGCCAGCAGCGTGGGACAGGGGAATTCACCCCTCCACTTT. Protein product: CASSVGQGNSPLHF.

The table lists this clone with a few counts. This sequence joins TRBV4-1 and TRBJ2-1, with 10 bases identical to TRBD2. From germline, CDR1 is MGHRA and CDR2 YSYEKL. With 6 bases clipped from V and 6 bases from J, the junction kept 11 bases outside the gene matches. CDR3 length: 16 amino acids. In DNA, the CDR3 is TGCGCCAGCAGACTCACCTTGGCTAGCGGGGGCAATGAGCAGTTCTTC. Amino acid sequence: CASRLTLASGGNEQFF.

The V and J genes are TRBV4-1 and TRBJ2-1; D is unclear. CDR1 and CDR2 (germline): MGHRA, YSYEKL. V was pared by 2 bases and J by 12 bases, with 11 bases between. This CDR3 region has 12 residues. Here the CDR3 DNA reads TGCGCCAGCAGCCAACCCCAGGCCACGCAGTTCTTC. Its protein product is CASSQPQATQFF.

J is TRBJ1-1 and V is TRBV6-5; TRBD1 might be the D (5 bases). Per the germline V gene, CDR1 is MNHEY and CDR2 is SVGAGI. The CDR3 sequence is 14 residues long. The V and J ends lost 8 bases and 4 bases respectively, with 17 bases between them. CDR3 nucleotide sequence: TGTGCCAGCGCCTTTACTGGAAGGGGCACTGAAGCTTTCTTT. The encoded protein is CASAFTGRGTEAFF.

This clone was observed a single time. This chain joins TRBV3-1 (or the pseudogene TRBV3-2) and TRBJ2-2, with D possibly matching TRBD2 (6 bases). Trimming took 0 bases from V and 6 from J, leaving 11 bases between them. CDR1 is LGHDT, CDR2 YNNKEL, per germline (reference sequence). CDR3 length equals 15 residues. The CDR3 region has the DNA TGTGCCAGCAGCCAAGATCGGGACTTTCCCGGGGAGCTGTTTTTT. Protein: CASSQDRDFPGELFF.

Only a few counts were recorded for this clone. The rearrangement joins TRBV5-1 to TRBJ1-6; D is perhaps TRBD1 (5 bases). CDR1 and CDR2 from the germline V gene are SGHRS and YFSETQ. The V gene lost 1 base and the J gene lost 7 bases, with 9 bases spanning the gap. The CDR3 consists of 14 residues. The CDR3 spells CASSLRGINSPLHF. The CDR3 DNA sequence: TGCGCCAGCAGCTTGAGGGGTATCAATTCACCCCTCCACTTT.

DNA for the CDR3: TGTGCCAGCTCACGGCTACCAGGGATCGGGAACACTGAAGCTTTCTTT. Translated: CASSRLPGIGNTEAFF. The chain employs TRBV18 and TRBJ1-1, with D possibly being TRBD1 (5 bases). The ends were cut back, 4 bases at V and 1 base at J, with 16 bases in the middle. The CDR3 has 16 amino acids. Germline V gene lookup returns CDR1 KGHSH and CDR2 LQKENI.

The chain joins TRBV5-1 to TRBJ2-5, with D unresolved. Per germline, CDR1 SGHRS and CDR2 YFSETQ. Trimming pared 1 base from V and 5 bases from J, leaving 12 bases between. CDR3 length: 14 residues. This chain's CDR3 is CASSLNSLWETQYF. DNA for the CDR3: TGCGCCAGCAGCTTGAACAGTTTGTGGGAGACCCAGTACTTC.

This sequence joins TRBV19 and TRBJ1-1; TRBD1 agrees at 9 bases. This CDR3 spans 15 amino acids. Germline CDR1 reads LNHDA; CDR2 reads SQIVND (reference sequence). With V trimmed by 3 bases and J by 5 bases, 7 bases remained unmatched. The DNA for the CDR3 is TGTGCCAGTAGTATTTGGCCAGGACAGGGGACTGAAGCTTTCTTT. Residues: CASSIWPGQGTEAFF.

CDR3 DNA sequence: TGCGCCAGCAGCTTGAGTCTCCTCAGGGGGGACAATCAGCCCCAGCATTTT. Encoded protein: CASSLSLLRGDNQPQHF. The chain uses TRBV5-1 and TRBJ1-5; 7 nucleotides match TRBD1. The V gene's germline CDR1 is SGHRS and CDR2 YFSETQ. J was trimmed by 3 bases and V by 1 base; bases with no gene match: 10. The CDR3 has 17 amino acids. The variable domain in full, completed from reference TRBV5-1 and TRBJ1-5, reads KAGVTQTPRYLIKTRGQQVTLSCSPISGHRSVSWYQQTPGQGLQFLFEYFSETQRNKGNFPGRFSGRQFSNSRSEMNVSTLELGDSALYLCASSLSLLRGDNQPQHFGDGTRLSIL.